What follows describes a single T cell receptor beta chain. This entry belongs to a study of blood T cell repertoires in COVID-19. Whole-study context: Samples representing acute and convalescent COVID-19 were sourced from the United States, Italy and Spain. Nucleic acid was either cDNA or gDNA, and it came from T cells, B-cell-depleted T cells, or PBMCs.

The CDR3 covers 16 residues. The germline gives CDR1 SGHNT, CDR2 YYREEE (reference sequence). V lost 0 bases and J lost 0, with 11 bases in between. Authors' analysis steps: It was from reference gene primer amplification that nucleated cell counts were estimated. Sequencing was performed with immunoSEQ multiplex PCR; in TCRdb, only in-frame clones are kept and a portion is missing. The DNA was the basis for D and trimming; V, J and clone size are from that table. The sample holds under 300,000 clones, approximately 86% seen once. Source material: peripheral blood. This TCR was recovered from a woman in her twenties or thirties with acute or convalescent COVID-19. J is TRBJ2-3 and V is TRBV5-4; D is possibly TRBD2 (5 bases). Written as DNA, the CDR3 is TGTGCCAGCAGCTTGGGAGGGTACACTAGCACAGATACGCAGTATTTT. Its protein product is CASSLGGYTSTDTQYF.